Listed here are 3 T cell receptor beta chains from one sample, sequenced in a study of blood T cell repertoires in COVID-19. Only in-frame clones appear in the TCRdb table, and some are missing; sequencing was by immunoSEQ multiplex PCR. The sample includes 87,000 or so clones, around nine tenths of them seen just once. The sequenced material came from peripheral blood. The source is a woman aged 80 or older with acute or convalescent COVID-19.

This rearrangement joins TRBV11-3 to TRBJ2-1; 15 bases fit TRBD2. Germline V gene lookup returns CDR1 SGHNT and CDR2 YENEEA. V shed 4 bases, J shed 8 bases, and the junction held 0 bases outside the gene matches. The CDR3 extends over 14 amino acids. CDR3 DNA sequence: TGTGCCAGCAGCTGGACTAGCGGGGGGGATGAGCAGTTCTTC. It encodes CASSWTSGGDEQFF. The variable domain in full, with the rest retrieved from reference TRBV11-3 and TRBJ2-1, is EAGVVQSPRYKIIEKKQPVAFWCNPISGHNTLYWYLQNLGQGPELLIRYENEEAVDDSQLPKDRFSAERLKGVDSTLKIQPAELGDSAVYLCASSWTSGGDEQFFGPGTRLTVL.

CDR3 bases: TGTGCCACCAGCAGAGGGCTCAAGGAGGTTAGAGCTTTCTTT. This sequence encodes CATSRGLKEVRAFF. The V and J genes are TRBV15 and TRBJ1-1, with D hard to call. CDR1 and CDR2 from the germline V gene are LNHNV and YYDKDF (reference sequence). V lost 1 base to trimming and J lost 10 bases, with 16 bases between them. The CDR3 length is 14 residues.

The chain combines TRBV6-2 or TRBV6-3 with TRBJ1-2, with 10 positions matching TRBD1. V lost 3 bases to trimming and J lost 13 bases; unmatched junction nucleotides: 11. This CDR3 contains 14 residues. Germline values: CDR1 MNHEY, CDR2 SVGEGT. CDR3 nucleotide sequence: TGTGCCAGCAGTTATTCGGCCGGGACAGGGGCATCCACCTTC. Translation gives CASSYSAGTGASTF.